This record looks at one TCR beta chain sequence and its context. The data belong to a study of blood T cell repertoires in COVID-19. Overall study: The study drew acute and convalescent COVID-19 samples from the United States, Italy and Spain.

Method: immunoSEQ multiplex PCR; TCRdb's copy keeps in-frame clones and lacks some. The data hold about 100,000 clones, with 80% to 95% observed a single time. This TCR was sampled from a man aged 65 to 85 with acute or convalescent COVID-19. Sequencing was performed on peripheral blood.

The CDR3 DNA reads as TGTGCCACCAGTGATAGGACAGGGGCAGACGGCTACACCTTC. Its translation: CATSDRTGADGYTF. The V call is TRBV24-1, the J call TRBJ1-2; 9 bases are shared with TRBD1. The CDR3 consists of 14 residues. CDR1 is KGHDR, CDR2 SFDVKD, per germline. The trim removed 3 bases at V and 8 bases at J, leaving 6 bases unmatched.